The 29 T cell receptor beta chains in this list originate from one sample, sequenced in a study of T-cell reconstitution after alpha-beta-depleted transplantation in children. The library targeted TCRbeta and was prepared with unique molecular identifiers. Using its own MiXCR run on the PCR reads, TCRdb lists one record per CDR3 protein. The sample yields about 78,000 distinct CDR3 sequences, less than 15% seen once. This specimen consisted of PBMCs, mostly from graft donor cells, obtained 180 days after TCRalphabeta/CD19-depleted stem cell transplant. All receptors derive from a male patient between 2 and 10 years old who had a stem cell transplant for acute lymphoblastic leukemia, so the T cells may come from the graft donor.

V gene TRBV20-1 combines with J gene TRBJ1-2, with D unclear. The CDR3 runs to 13 residues. The germline V gene encodes CDR1 DFQATT and CDR2 SNEGSKA (reference sequence). The V gene lost 3 bases and the J gene lost 0 bases, with 8 bases spanning the gap. The CDR3 loop reads CSASSRANYGYTF. In DNA form, the CDR3 reads TGCAGTGCTAGTTCTAGGGCTAACTATGGCTACACCTTC.

This rearrangement joins TRBV9 to TRBJ2-2; 7 bases agree with TRBD1. V lost 4 bases and J lost 7; bases outside the gene matches: 4. Germline CDR1 is SGDLS and CDR2 is YYNGEE. The CDR3 length is 13 residues. The DNA for the CDR3 is TGTGCCAGCAGCCTGACAGGGATCGGGGAGCTGTTTTTT. It codes for CASSLTGIGELFF.

This clonotype was seen a handful of times. The chain uses TRBV4-3 and TRBJ2-5, with 9 bases identical to TRBD2. Germline V lookup: CDR1 LGHNA, CDR2 YSLEER. With 0 bases clipped from V and 4 bases from J, the junction kept 9 bases outside the gene matches. The CDR3 sequence is 17 residues long. CDR3 protein: CASSQDSGGGAGETQYF. For the CDR3, the DNA is TGCGCCAGCAGCCAAGATAGCGGCGGGGGGGCCGGAGAGACCCAGTACTTC.

V is TRBV4-1 and J is TRBJ2-7; D unclear. The germline CDR1 and CDR2 sequences are MGHRA and YSYEKL. The CDR3 consists of 15 residues. With 0 bases removed from V and 2 bases from J, the gap between germline ends came to 11 bases. CDR3 sequence: CASSQDIIGTYEQYF. The CDR3 coding sequence is TGCGCCAGCAGCCAAGATATCATAGGGACCTACGAGCAGTACTTC.

This clonotype was detected only a few times. V usage is TRBV12-3 or TRBV12-4 and J usage is TRBJ2-1; TRBD1 might be the D (5 bases). This CDR3 has 14 residues. V lost 8 bases to trimming and J lost 8 bases, with 19 bases between them. The CDR3 bases are TGTGCCAGCGTTACCCAGCGCCTAGGGGATGAGCAGTTCTTC. This gives the protein CASVTQRLGDEQFF.

The chain recombines TRBV20-1 with TRBJ2-7; TRBD2 is a possible D gene (5 bases). V lost 0 bases to trimming and J lost 4 bases, with 13 bases between them. CDR1 DFQATT and CDR2 SNEGSKA come from the germline V gene (reference sequence). The CDR3 has 14 residues. CDR3 in DNA: TGCAGTGCTAGAGATATAGCGTATCCATACGAGCAGTACTTC. This translates into CSARDIAYPYEQYF.

This clonotype came up a few times. The gene calls are TRBV7-2 and TRBJ1-3; TRBD1 agrees at 8 bases. Unmatched junction bases numbered 6, after V lost 5 bases and J lost 0 bases. This CDR3 is 16 amino acids long. The V gene's germline CDR1 is SGHTA and CDR2 FQGNSA. The CDR3 here is CASSPRGPLSGNTIYF. CDR3 nucleotides: TGTGCCAGCAGCCCCAGGGGGCCGCTCTCTGGAAACACCATATATTTT. The full variable domain, with the rest looked up from reference TRBV7-2 and TRBJ1-3, is GAGVSQSPSNKVTEKGKDVELRCDPISGHTALYWYRQSLGQGLEFLIYFQGNSAPDKSGLPSDRFSAERTGGSVSTLTIQRTQQEDSAVYLCASSPRGPLSGNTIYFGEGSWLTVV.

The gene calls are TRBV9 and TRBJ1-2; D call uncertain. From germline, CDR1 is SGDLS and CDR2 YYNGEE. CDR3 length: 18 residues. Trimming removed 0 bases from V and 2 bases from J, with 20 bases in between. CDR3 in amino acids: CASSVARLDGRENYGYTF. As DNA, the CDR3 is TGTGCCAGCAGCGTAGCCCGGCTCGACGGACGGGAGAACTATGGCTACACCTTC.

The genes are TRBV10-3 and TRBJ2-6; 14 bases match TRBD2. The germline gives CDR1 ENHRY, CDR2 SYGVKD. The CDR3 is 17 amino acids. V lost 9 bases to trimming and J lost 4 bases; unmatched junction nucleotides: 8. This CDR3 is CAINPGLAGDGANVLTF. In nucleotides, the CDR3 is TGTGCCATTAATCCGGGACTAGCGGGAGACGGGGCCAACGTCCTGACTTTC.

The sample holds many counts of this clonotype. V is TRBV10-3 and J is TRBJ2-3, with a tentative D call TRBD1 (5 bases). V was clipped by 8 bases and J by 2 bases, with 17 bases between them. The germline gives CDR1 ENHRY, CDR2 SYGVKD. The CDR3 has 15 amino acids. CDR3 residues: CAIRVGRASTDTQYF. In nucleotides, the CDR3 is TGTGCCATCCGGGTCGGCAGGGCCTCCACAGATACGCAGTATTTT.

The V call is TRBV5-1, the J call TRBJ1-1; a weak D match, TRBD1 (5 bases). The CDR3 consists of 14 residues. Germline V gene lookup returns CDR1 SGHRS and CDR2 YFSETQ. Trimming cost V 4 bases and J 5 bases, with 15 bases left between them. This chain's CDR3 is CASSRGASGTEAFF. As DNA, the CDR3 is TGCGCCAGCAGCCGCGGGGCTTCTGGGACTGAAGCTTTCTTT.

This chain uses TRBV5-5 with TRBJ2-2; the D is unclear. Looked up from germline, CDR1 is SGHKS and CDR2 is YYEKEE (reference sequence). Trimming pared 0 bases from V and 9 bases from J, leaving 18 bases between. This CDR3 is 16 amino acids long. This chain's CDR3 is CASSLGRDLLRRELFF. CDR3 in DNA: TGTGCCAGCAGCTTGGGCAGAGACCTTCTACGCCGGGAGCTGTTTTTT.

This rearrangement joins TRBV18 to TRBJ1-1; 8 bases line up with TRBD1. This CDR3 comprises 15 residues. Unmatched junction bases numbered 4, after V lost 3 bases and J lost 1 base. Germline V gene data show CDR1 as KGHSH and CDR2 as LQKENI. CDR3 loop: CASSPRTGSNTEAFF. In DNA, the CDR3 is TGTGCCAGCTCACCGCGGACAGGGTCGAACACTGAAGCTTTCTTT.

A few counts support this clonotype. This chain connects TRBV6-5 to TRBJ1-5, with D unclear. The CDR3 is 16 residues long. The V end lost 4 bases, the J end lost 7 bases, and 20 bases lay between the germline ends. Germline V gives CDR1 MNHEY, CDR2 SVGAGI. The CDR3 coding sequence is TGTGCCAGCAGTTCCTGGTCCCCCCTTATGGACCAGCCCCAGCATTTT. This encodes CASSSWSPLMDQPQHF.

In this sample, this clonotype turned up once. V gene TRBV5-1 combines with J gene TRBJ2-2; 8 nucleotides align to TRBD1. The CDR3 is 15 amino acids. V gave up 4 bases and J gave up 4 bases; unmatched junction bases: 6. Germline loops: CDR1 SGHRS, CDR2 YFSETQ. CDR3 DNA: TGCGCCAGCAGCCGGGGAACAGGGGGCACCGGGGAGCTGTTTTTT. This gives the protein CASSRGTGGTGELFF.

This clonotype was counted between two and nine times. This chain links TRBV10-3 with TRBJ1-3; D possibly corresponds to TRBD1 (5 bases). The V and J ends lost 7 bases and 7 bases respectively, with 20 bases between them. The CDR3 has 15 residues. In germline, CDR1 is ENHRY, CDR2 SYGVKD. The CDR3 DNA reads as TGTGCCATCAAGTCGGTAAAAGTCAGGGAGAACACCATATATTTT. It specifies CAIKSVKVRENTIYF.

This clonotype was seen more than once but under ten times. This chain links TRBV20-1 with TRBJ2-7; 8 nucleotides line up with TRBD2. V lost 0 bases and J lost 0; bases outside the gene matches: 4. Germline values: CDR1 DFQATT, CDR2 SNEGSKA (reference sequence). The CDR3 loop spans 15 amino acids. Here the CDR3 reads CSARDHAGGSYEQYF. As DNA, the CDR3 is TGCAGTGCTAGAGATCATGCGGGGGGCTCCTACGAGCAGTACTTC.

This clonotype was found many times. The V gene is TRBV20-1, the J gene TRBJ2-1; 10 bases are a match to TRBD2. This CDR3 contains 13 residues. Per germline, CDR1 DFQATT and CDR2 SNEGSKA (reference sequence). V was pared by 2 bases and J by 9 bases, with 4 bases of the junction left unmatched. The CDR3 sequence: CSARLAGASEQFF. DNA for the CDR3: TGCAGTGCTAGACTAGCGGGAGCAAGTGAGCAGTTCTTC.

The genes are TRBV6-2 or TRBV6-3 and TRBJ2-6; D ambiguous. This CDR3 spans 16 amino acids. Germline lookup yields CDR1 MNHEY and CDR2 SVGEGT. Trimming removed 0 bases at V and 1 base at J, with 7 bases between. In DNA, the CDR3 is TGTGCCAGCAGTTACTCGTCCGGATCTGGGGCCAACGTCCTGACTTTC. This encodes CASSYSSGSGANVLTF.

With regard to this clonotype: Germline is not matched at one junction end, which may reflect a read error. This sequence joins TRBV9 and TRBJ2-3; possibly TRBD1 or TRBD2 for D (6 bases each). The CDR3 has 17 amino acids. Per germline, CDR1 SGDLS and CDR2 YYNGEE. As DNA, the CDR3 is TGTGCCAGCAGCTCGGGGGACACACCAGCTAGCACAGTTACGCAGTATTTT. Protein sequence: CASSSGDTPASTVTQYF.

The rearrangement links TRBV5-6 to TRBJ1-1, with 8 bases lining up with TRBD1. J was trimmed by 5 bases and V by 4 bases; bases with no gene match: 7. The CDR3 spans 14 residues. The germline CDR1 and CDR2 sequences are SGHDT and YYEEEE. The CDR3 is CASSLGTGITEAFF. CDR3 in DNA: TGTGCCAGCAGCCTAGGGACAGGAATAACTGAAGCTTTCTTT.

This clonotype was seen a single time. V usage is TRBV7-2 and J usage is TRBJ2-7; 8 bases are shared with TRBD1. The CDR3 is 15 residues long. Germline V gene data show CDR1 as SGHTA and CDR2 as FQGNSA. With 5 bases clipped from V and 3 bases from J, the junction kept 9 bases outside the gene matches. CDR3 DNA: TGTGCCAGCAGCCTTGGACAGGGATCTTTCTACGAGCAGTACTTC. Its translation is CASSLGQGSFYEQYF.

In this sample, this clonotype turned up many times. The chain links TRBV27 to TRBJ2-6; unclear D gene. CDR3 length: 14 residues. Germline V gene data show CDR1 as MNHEY and CDR2 as SMNVEV (reference sequence). Trimming took 7 bases from V and 0 from J, leaving 7 bases between them. In nucleotides, the CDR3 is TGTGCCAGCACTCTGAGCTCTGGGGCCAACGTCCTGACTTTC. This translates into CASTLSSGANVLTF.

A few counts support this clonotype. The rearrangement uses TRBV20-1 and TRBJ2-7; D gene unclear. Between the trimmed V and J ends, which lost 1 base and 4 bases, there was a span of 8 bases. The germline V gene encodes CDR1 DFQATT and CDR2 SNEGSKA (reference sequence). The CDR3 runs to 12 residues. CDR3 DNA: TGCAGTGCTAGAGGCGAGTCTTACGAGCAGTACTTC. Its protein product is CSARGESYEQYF.

In this sample, this clonotype turned up a few times. The chain combines TRBV12-3 or TRBV12-4 with TRBJ2-5; TRBD2 aligns across 12 bases. This CDR3 is 18 amino acids long. Losses at the gene ends were 5 bases for V and 1 base for J; bases not matched to a gene: 11. CDR3 sequence reads: CASSKGAALAGGQETQYF. CDR3 bases: TGTGCCAGCAGTAAAGGGGCAGCACTAGCGGGAGGCCAAGAGACCCAGTACTTC.

This chain connects TRBV28 to TRBJ1-6, with D possibly matching TRBD1 (5 bases). Trimming took 8 bases from V and 6 from J, leaving 14 bases between them. In germline, CDR1 is MDHEN, CDR2 SYDVKM. The CDR3 has 14 amino acids. The CDR3 loop is CASRDSLFNSPLHF. In DNA, the CDR3 is TGTGCCAGCCGAGACAGCCTTTTTAATTCACCCCTCCACTTT.

This sequence joins TRBV20-1 and TRBJ2-7; D is possibly TRBD2 (7 bases). V dropped 1 base and J dropped 3 bases, with 22 bases sitting between them. CDR3 length: 17 residues. Germline values: CDR1 DFQATT, CDR2 SNEGSKA (reference sequence). In DNA form, the CDR3 reads TGCAGTGCTAGAGCCCATGGGGCGGGGGCCAGGGTCTACGAGCAGTACTTC. Translating gives CSARAHGAGARVYEQYF.

The table lists this clonotype with a few counts. The rearrangement uses TRBV5-1 and TRBJ2-6; D is perhaps TRBD1 or TRBD2 (5 bases each). This CDR3 has 16 amino acids. Germline V gene data show CDR1 as SGHRS and CDR2 as YFSETQ. V dropped 5 bases and J dropped 0 bases, with 12 bases sitting between them. This chain's CDR3 is CASSSGTASGANVLTF. CDR3 in DNA: TGCGCCAGCAGTTCCGGGACGGCCTCTGGGGCCAACGTCCTGACTTTC.

V and J are TRBV10-3 and TRBJ2-3; unclear D gene. V lost 5 bases and J lost 6, with 18 bases in between. This CDR3 is 15 amino acids long. Germline values: CDR1 ENHRY, CDR2 SYGVKD. CDR3 loop: CAISQWQALGDTQYF. In nucleotides, the CDR3 is TGTGCCATCAGTCAGTGGCAGGCCCTAGGGGATACGCAGTATTTT.